The rows below give T cell receptor beta chains drawn from one sample of a study of TIL therapy for anti-PD-1-resistant metastatic lung cancer. Repertoires were generated with immunoSEQ multiplex PCR, while TCRdb's copy carries only in-frame clones and drops some. This table has approximately 45,000 clones, around three quarters appearing once. This sample comprised blood, obtained at baseline. Source of these receptors: a man aged 65 to 79 with non-small cell lung cancer. The CDR3 runs from the conserved cysteine through the conserved F or W. Each record gives: CDR3 protein, V gene, J gene, clone size. A row's size may be missing; if present it is once, few, many or a size class.

CDR3aa: CASSLLVNSPLHF; v_gene: TRBV28; j_gene: TRBJ1-6; abundance: -
CDR3aa: CASSHGFPSETQYF; v_gene: TRBV18; j_gene: TRBJ2-5; abundance: -
CDR3aa: CASSVHQNTGELFF; v_gene: TRBV9; j_gene: TRBJ2-2; abundance: -
CDR3aa: CASSFWTGGAGANVLTF; v_gene: TRBV28; j_gene: TRBJ2-6; abundance: -
CDR3aa: CASSDVRYTF; v_gene: TRBV6-4; j_gene: TRBJ1-2; abundance: -
CDR3aa: CASTPEWTSGLYEQYF; v_gene: TRBV28; j_gene: TRBJ2-7; abundance: few
CDR3aa: CASTGQDRNEQFF; v_gene: TRBV6-6; j_gene: TRBJ2-1; abundance: once
CDR3aa: CASSKQGANTIYF; v_gene: TRBV9; j_gene: TRBJ1-3; abundance: medium-sized
CDR3aa: CASSQESYEQYF; v_gene: TRBV4-2; j_gene: TRBJ2-7; abundance: -
CDR3aa: CASRETGVVGETQYF; v_gene: TRBV5-1; j_gene: TRBJ2-5; abundance: -
CDR3aa: CASSQGELAGLYEQYF; v_gene: TRBV4-1; j_gene: TRBJ2-7; abundance: -
CDR3aa: CATTDRVDTEAFF; v_gene: TRBV10-3; j_gene: TRBJ1-1; abundance: -
CDR3aa: CASSLQAGGNTGELFF; v_gene: TRBV7-3; j_gene: TRBJ2-2; abundance: -
CDR3aa: CASGLYSNQPQHF; v_gene: TRBV27; j_gene: TRBJ1-5; abundance: -
CDR3aa: CASSVGRFSYNEQFF; v_gene: TRBV9; j_gene: TRBJ2-1; abundance: -
CDR3aa: CASSFRPGTGAGGYTF; v_gene: TRBV11-2; j_gene: TRBJ1-2; abundance: -
CDR3aa: CSAADNYEQYF; v_gene: TRBV20-1; j_gene: TRBJ2-7; abundance: few
CDR3aa: CASKGVSSYEQYF; v_gene: TRBV6-1; j_gene: -; abundance: once
CDR3aa: CASSIVSGFPGSPLHF; v_gene: TRBV19; j_gene: TRBJ1-6; abundance: -
CDR3aa: CASKTGDRSYNEQFF; v_gene: TRBV7-2; j_gene: TRBJ2-1; abundance: -
CDR3aa: CTGTFAMNTEAFF; v_gene: TRBV29-1; j_gene: TRBJ1-1; abundance: once
CDR3aa: CASSTPSGSSYNEQFF; v_gene: TRBV5-1; j_gene: TRBJ2-1; abundance: -
CDR3aa: CASSERQWGEETQYF; v_gene: TRBV9; j_gene: TRBJ2-5; abundance: -
CDR3aa: CASSLRERGSEQFF; v_gene: TRBV5-6; j_gene: TRBJ2-1; abundance: -
CDR3aa: CASRMTDPRETQYF; v_gene: TRBV5-1; j_gene: TRBJ2-5; abundance: -
CDR3aa: CASSPWRTGPTGMNTEAFF; v_gene: TRBV27; j_gene: TRBJ1-1; abundance: few
CDR3aa: CASSSGGPWISINQPQHF; v_gene: TRBV11-3; j_gene: TRBJ1-5; abundance: -
CDR3aa: CASSQELQGPYEQYF; v_gene: TRBV4-1; j_gene: TRBJ2-7; abundance: few